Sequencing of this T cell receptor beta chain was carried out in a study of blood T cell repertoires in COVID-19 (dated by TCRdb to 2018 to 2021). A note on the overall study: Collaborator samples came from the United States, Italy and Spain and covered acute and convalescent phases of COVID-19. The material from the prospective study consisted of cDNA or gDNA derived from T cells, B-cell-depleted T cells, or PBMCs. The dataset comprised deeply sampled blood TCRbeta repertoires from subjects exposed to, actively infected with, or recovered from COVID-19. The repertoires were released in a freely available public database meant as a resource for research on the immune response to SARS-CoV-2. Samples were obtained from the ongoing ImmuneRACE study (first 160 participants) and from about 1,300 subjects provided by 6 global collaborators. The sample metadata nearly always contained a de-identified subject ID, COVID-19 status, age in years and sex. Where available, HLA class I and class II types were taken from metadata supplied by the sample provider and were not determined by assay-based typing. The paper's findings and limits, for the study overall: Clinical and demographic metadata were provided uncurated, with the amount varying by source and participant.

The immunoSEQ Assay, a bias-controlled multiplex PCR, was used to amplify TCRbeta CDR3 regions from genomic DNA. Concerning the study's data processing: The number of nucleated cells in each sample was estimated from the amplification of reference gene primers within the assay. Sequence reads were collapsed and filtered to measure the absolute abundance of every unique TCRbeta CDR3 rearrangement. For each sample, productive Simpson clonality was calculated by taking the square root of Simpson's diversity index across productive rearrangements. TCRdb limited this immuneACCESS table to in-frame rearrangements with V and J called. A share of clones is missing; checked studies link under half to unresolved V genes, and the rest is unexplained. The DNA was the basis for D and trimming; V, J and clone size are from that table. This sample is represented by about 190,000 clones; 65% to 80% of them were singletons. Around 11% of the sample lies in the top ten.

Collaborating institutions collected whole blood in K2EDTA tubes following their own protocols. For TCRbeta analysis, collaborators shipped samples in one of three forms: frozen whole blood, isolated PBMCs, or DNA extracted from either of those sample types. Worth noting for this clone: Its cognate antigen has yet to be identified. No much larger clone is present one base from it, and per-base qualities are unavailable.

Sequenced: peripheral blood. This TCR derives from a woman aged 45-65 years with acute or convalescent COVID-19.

The CDR3 region: CASSPSLGGPEAFF. The base sequence is TGCGCCAGCAGCCCCTCCCTTGGCGGGCCTGAAGCTTTCTTT. The rearrangement joined TRBV5-1 to TRBJ1-1; there is no confident call for the D gene. V is clipped by 4 bases and J by 6 bases, and the sequence between their germline boundaries is 16 bases long. The CDR3 numbers 14 residues from cysteine through phenylalanine. The only DNA kept is the CDR3, 42 bases in frame from the first base. Based on the germline V gene, the CDR1 and CDR2 sequences are SGHRS and YFSETQ.